The sequence of this TCR beta chain was determined in a study of T cells in women clearing cervical HPV infection. Using immunoSEQ multiplex PCR, the repertoire was profiled, and TCRdb retains in-frame clones only, with some absent. The sample's table shows approximately 35,000 clones. Sequences were obtained from blood buffy coat. This TCR came from a woman aged 18-70 years with a cervical HPV16 infection that either progressed to CIN3+ or cleared (not recorded which).

CDR3 loop: CASSTRQGQETQYF. Incomplete CDR3 DNA: TGTGCCAGTAGTACCCGACAGGGACAAGAGACC. The chain has TRBV19 and TRBJ2-5, with 7 bases aligning to TRBD1. The missing CDR3 end, 3 residues past where the read stops, is filled in from the germline J gene. The CDR3 extends over 14 amino acids. Germline V gene lookup returns CDR1 LNHDA and CDR2 SQIVND (reference sequence). The V segment lost 4 bases and the J segment 2 bases; nucleotides outside the gene matches: 4.